The clone carrying this TCR beta chain was recorded a few times. What it recognizes is unknown. The gene names here belong to mouse. The CDR3 end lies 4 residues beyond the end of the read and is filled in from the germline J gene. This record comes from a study of CD8+ T cells in alopecia areata. CDR3 length equals 12 residues. Germline V gene data show CDR1 as NNHDY and CDR2 as SYVADS. Study outcomes and limitations: Across lesional scalp, and particularly alopecia totalis/universalis, clonality surpassed that of normal scalp.

Once RNA had been extracted, it was reverse transcribed into cDNA to act as the sequencing template. Only in-frame clones appear in the TCRdb table, and some are missing; sequencing was by immunoSEQ multiplex PCR. The sample includes 200,000 to 300,000 clones, none of them occurring once. Pooled cutaneous lymph node cells were sorted using CD4, CD8alpha, NKG2D, NKG2ACE and other markers. What was sequenced was CD4+ T cells sorted from a lymph node. This TCR was sampled from a C3H/HeJ mouse with alopecia areata. As its MHC haplotype, the strain has H2-k. The genes are TRBV13-3 and TRBJ2-7; tentatively, D is TRBD1 (5 bases). CDR3 bases read: TGTGCCAGCAGTGATAAGGGGAAT. The encoded protein is CASSDKGN. The entire CDR3 protein reads CASSDKGNEQYF.